These T cell receptor beta chains were read from a single sample in a study of blood T cell repertoires in COVID-19. Only in-frame clones appear in the TCRdb table, and some are missing; sequencing was by immunoSEQ multiplex PCR. The sample has about 81,000 clones; around 86% are singletons. The sequenced material came from peripheral blood. The receptors shown here come from a human donor in a cohort sampled during active COVID-19. Each CDR3 is given without its conserved first and last residue.

CDR3 protein: ASSEARQPSGNTIY
V gene: TRBV2
J gene: TRBJ1-3

CDR3 protein: ASSEVATEAF
V gene: TRBV2
J gene: TRBJ1-1

CDR3 protein: ASSSYNEQF
V gene: TRBV12-3/TRBV12-4
J gene: TRBJ2-1

CDR3 protein: SARARVGAF
V gene: TRBV20-1
J gene: TRBJ1-1

CDR3 protein: ASSSTGTDFREQY
V gene: TRBV11-3
J gene: TRBJ2-7

CDR3 protein: ASSLTGGEKLF
V gene: TRBV7-2
J gene: TRBJ1-4

CDR3 protein: ASSSGNLAGNEQF
V gene: TRBV5-1
J gene: TRBJ2-1

CDR3 protein: ASSLATSGGLQSYEQY
V gene: TRBV5-1
J gene: TRBJ2-7

CDR3 protein: ASSQSGTASNQPQH
V gene: TRBV16
J gene: TRBJ1-5

CDR3 protein: ASSQDPGEQPQH
V gene: TRBV4-1
J gene: TRBJ1-5

CDR3 protein: ASSAGTSGGETQY
V gene: TRBV9
J gene: TRBJ2-5

CDR3 protein: ASSGGGSSNQPQH
V gene: TRBV9
J gene: TRBJ1-5

CDR3 protein: ASSLGGLNTGELF
V gene: TRBV5-1
J gene: TRBJ2-2

CDR3 protein: ASSQVGVNYGYT
V gene: TRBV4-3
J gene: TRBJ1-2

CDR3 protein: ASSNLWGGNQPQH
V gene: TRBV6-5
J gene: TRBJ1-5

CDR3 protein: ASSVGLSGTDTQY
V gene: TRBV9
J gene: TRBJ2-3

CDR3 protein: ASSPDRATDTQY
V gene: TRBV7-9
J gene: TRBJ2-3

CDR3 protein: ASSSPDRGLYQPQH
V gene: TRBV6-2/TRBV6-3
J gene: TRBJ1-5

CDR3 protein: ASSQVPLGGDPMGYT
V gene: TRBV4-3
J gene: TRBJ1-2

CDR3 protein: ASSLRGGDEKLF
V gene: TRBV7-9
J gene: TRBJ1-4

CDR3 protein: ASRGTSYEQY
V gene: TRBV28
J gene: TRBJ2-7

CDR3 protein: ASSEGGSYEQY
V gene: TRBV2
J gene: TRBJ2-7